One T cell receptor (beta chain) is described in this entry. Its matching antigen is unknown. The sample belongs to a study of shared clonotypes between healthy human individuals. The naive CD8 fraction comprised CD45RO-negative cells positively selected for CCR7 and excluded terminally differentiated effector memory CD45RA+ cells. HIV-negative, healthy adults without recent acute infections or vaccinations were the donors. The assay was run at deep level. The sorted-subset replicate PCRs were given 200 ng DNA, which is approximately 30,000 T cell genomes. Generated by immunoSEQ multiplex PCR, the TCRdb table keeps only in-frame clones and is missing some. The table includes around 700,000 clones, about 90% detected once. Study outcomes and limitations: Clonotypes shared by all four donors outscored non-shared clonotypes in generation probability.

V was trimmed by 4 bases and J by 2 bases, leaving 16 bases between them. The germline gives CDR1 SEHNR, CDR2 FQNEAQ (reference sequence). This CDR3 has 16 amino acids. Sequencing used naive CD8+ T cells sorted from blood. The rearrangement links TRBV7-9 to TRBJ2-3; perhaps TRBD1 as D (5 bases). The clonotype comes from a man younger than 40 in good health. The CDR3 loop is CASSWQGETLTDTQYF. The CDR3 DNA is TGTGCCAGCAGCTGGCAGGGCGAGACACTCACAGATACGCAGTATTTT.